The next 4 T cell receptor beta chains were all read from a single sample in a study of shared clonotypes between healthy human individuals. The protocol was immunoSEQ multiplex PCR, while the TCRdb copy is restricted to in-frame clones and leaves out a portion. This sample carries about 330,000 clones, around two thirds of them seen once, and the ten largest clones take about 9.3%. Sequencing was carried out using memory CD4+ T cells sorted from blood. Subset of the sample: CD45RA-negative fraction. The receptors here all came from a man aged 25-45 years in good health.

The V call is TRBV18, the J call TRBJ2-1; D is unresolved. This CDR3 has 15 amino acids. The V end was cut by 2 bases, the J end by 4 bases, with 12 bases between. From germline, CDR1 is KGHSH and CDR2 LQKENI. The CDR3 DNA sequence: TGTGCCAGCTCACCAGTCGGGTACACTTACAATGAGCAGTTCTTC. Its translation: CASSPVGYTYNEQFF.

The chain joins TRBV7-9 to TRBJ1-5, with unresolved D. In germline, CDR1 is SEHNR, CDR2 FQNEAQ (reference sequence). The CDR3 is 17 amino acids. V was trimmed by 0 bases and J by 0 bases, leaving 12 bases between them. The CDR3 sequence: CASSLAHPGYSNQPQHF. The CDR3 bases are TGTGCCAGCAGCTTAGCTCACCCGGGGTATAGCAATCAGCCCCAGCATTTT. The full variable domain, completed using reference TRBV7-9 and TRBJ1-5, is DTGVSQNPRHKITKRGQNVTFRCDPISEHNRLYWYRQTLGQGPEFLTYFQNEAQLEKSRLLSDRFSAERPKGSFSTLEIQRTEQGDSAMYLCASSLAHPGYSNQPQHFGDGTRLSIL.

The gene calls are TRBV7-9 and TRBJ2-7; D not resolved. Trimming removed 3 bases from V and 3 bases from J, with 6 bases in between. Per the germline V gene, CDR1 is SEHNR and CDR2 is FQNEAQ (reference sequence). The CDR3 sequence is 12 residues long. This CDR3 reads CASSFDGYEQYF. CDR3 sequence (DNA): TGTGCCAGCAGCTTCGACGGCTACGAGCAGTACTTC.

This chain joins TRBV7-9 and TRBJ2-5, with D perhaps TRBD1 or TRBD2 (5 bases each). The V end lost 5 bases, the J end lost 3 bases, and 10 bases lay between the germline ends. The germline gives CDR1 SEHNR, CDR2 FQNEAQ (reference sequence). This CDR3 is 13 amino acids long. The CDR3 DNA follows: TGTGCCAGCAGCCCCCTGGGGGAAGAGACCCAGTACTTC. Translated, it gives CASSPLGEETQYF.